The 20 T cell receptor beta chains in this list originate from one sample, sequenced in a study of PD-1 blockade in classical Hodgkin lymphoma. There was relapse after autologous stem cell transplantation in every patient, and there was variation in brentuximab vedotin exposure. Clones were read by immunoSEQ multiplex PCR, and TCRdb kept only the in-frame ones, dropping some. The sample carries around 58,000 clones, about 92% recorded once. The sample consisted of peripheral blood mononuclear cells (PBMCs), taken at baseline. The source is a human donor with classical Hodgkin lymphoma.

The chain employs TRBV28 and TRBJ1-1; D remains unclear. This CDR3 has 13 residues. V was trimmed by 7 bases and J by 8 bases, leaving 17 bases between them. CDR1 MDHEN and CDR2 SYDVKM come from the germline V gene. CDR3: CASTPTWSSEAFF. As DNA, the CDR3 is TGTGCCAGCACCCCAACCTGGTCTTCGGAAGCTTTCTTT.

The genes are TRBV29-1 and TRBJ2-1, with 7 bases matching TRBD2. From germline, CDR1 is SQVTM and CDR2 ANQGSEA. V lost 5 bases, J lost 9 bases, and 10 bases stayed unmatched. This CDR3 has 13 residues. In DNA, the CDR3 is TGCAGCGTTATTGTAGCGGGTAAGGCTGAGCAGTTCTTC. Protein sequence: CSVIVAGKAEQFF.

J is TRBJ1-4 and V is TRBV2, with D possibly TRBD1 on 6 matching bases. Per the germline V gene, CDR1 is SNHLY and CDR2 is FYNNEI. The CDR3 length is 15 residues. The V gene lost 4 bases and the J gene lost 5 bases, with 14 bases spanning the gap. The CDR3: CASSGGGRRNEKLFF. As DNA, the CDR3 is TGTGCCAGCAGTGGAGGGGGACGCCGGAATGAAAAACTGTTTTTT.

The chain links TRBV14 to TRBJ2-7; D is uncertain. Germline values: CDR1 SGHDN, CDR2 FVKESK. This CDR3 has 14 residues. The V and J ends lost 3 bases and 6 bases respectively, with 15 bases between them. The CDR3 bases are TGTGCCAGCAGCCAGCAGGCCATTGGCATCGAGCAGTACTTC. The encoded protein is CASSQQAIGIEQYF.

CDR3 amino acids: CASSQTGWGANVLTF. The CDR3 DNA follows: TGTGCCAGCAGCCAAACAGGGTGGGGGGCCAACGTCCTGACTTTC. The J gene is TRBJ2-6, the V gene TRBV2; possibly TRBD1 for D (6 bases). This CDR3 contains 15 residues. V lost 6 bases to trimming and J lost 4 bases, with 13 bases between them. Looked up from germline, CDR1 is SNHLY and CDR2 is FYNNEI.

The chain has TRBV2 and TRBJ1-4, with a tentative D call TRBD1 (5 bases). Germline assignment: CDR1 SNHLY and CDR2 FYNNEI. This CDR3 has 15 residues. Deletions cut 5 bases from V and 3 bases from J, with 13 bases between. Here the CDR3 reads CASSSEGVPNEKLFF. CDR3 bases: TGTGCCAGCAGTTCGGAAGGGGTCCCTAATGAAAAACTGTTTTTT.

The chain links TRBV19 to TRBJ2-5; tentatively, D is TRBD2 (5 bases). Germline CDR1 is LNHDA and CDR2 is SQIVND (reference sequence). V dropped 4 bases and J dropped 7 bases, with 10 bases sitting between them. The CDR3 is made up of 12 amino acids. The CDR3 DNA is TGTGCCAGTAGTAATAGTGGGAGGACCCAGTACTTC. This translates into CASSNSGRTQYF. Combining the CDR3 with reference TRBV19 and TRBJ2-5 gives the whole variable domain DGGITQSPKYLFRKEGQNVTLSCEQNLNHDAMYWYRQDPGQGLRLIYYSQIVNDFQKGDIAEGYSVSREKKESFPLTVTSAQKNPTAFYLCASSNSGRTQYFGPGTRLLVL.

The gene calls are TRBV6-4 and TRBJ2-7, with D possibly TRBD1 on 5 matching bases. Germline CDR1 is MRHNA and CDR2 is SNTAGT. The CDR3 contains 15 residues. V lost 0 bases to trimming and J lost 1 base, with 10 bases between them. The CDR3 bases are TGTGCCAGCAGTGACTCGGAAGACAGTTCCTACGAGCAGTACTTC. Its protein product is CASSDSEDSSYEQYF.

This chain links TRBV6-5 with TRBJ2-7, with D perhaps matching TRBD1 (5 bases). The CDR3 totals 16 residues. The V end lost 0 bases, the J end lost 2 bases, and 14 bases lay between the germline ends. The germline V gene has CDR1 MNHEY and CDR2 SVGAGI. The CDR3 spells CASSYSQQGFAYEQYF. The CDR3 bases are TGTGCCAGCAGTTACTCGCAGCAGGGATTCGCCTACGAGCAGTACTTC.

V gene TRBV29-1 combines with J gene TRBJ2-3; D remains ambiguous. Germline assignment: CDR1 SQVTM and CDR2 ANQGSEA. The length of the CDR3 is 14 residues. The V end lost 2 bases, the J end lost 6 bases, and 15 bases lay between the germline ends. DNA for the CDR3: TGCAGCGTTGAAACTGGCCCAGTGGGGGATACGCAGTATTTT. Protein: CSVETGPVGDTQYF.

The chain has TRBV19 and TRBJ1-5, with TRBD1 identical over 7 bases. V was clipped by 6 bases and J by 0 bases; unmatched bases: 5. The CDR3 covers 15 residues. Germline CDR1 is LNHDA and CDR2 is SQIVND (reference sequence). The chain's CDR3 is CASRPGGYSNQPQHF. CDR3 in DNA: TGTGCCAGTAGGCCAGGGGGATATAGCAATCAGCCCCAGCATTTT.

V and J are TRBV9 and TRBJ2-5; D gene uncertain. Trimming cost V 4 bases and J 4 bases, with 8 bases left between them. The CDR3 sequence is 12 residues long. Germline CDR1 SGDLS, CDR2 YYNGEE. CDR3 sequence reads: CASSPRGETQYF. In nucleotides, the CDR3 is TGTGCCAGCAGCCCCCGAGGAGAGACCCAGTACTTC.

The V call is TRBV18, the J call TRBJ2-4; possible D gene TRBD1, 6 bases. The CDR3 runs to 14 residues. The V end lost 2 bases, the J end lost 9 bases, and 14 bases lay between the germline ends. Germline-derived CDR1 and CDR2 are KGHSH and LQKENI. CDR3 loop: CASSPGSAGAIQYF. The CDR3 DNA is TGTGCCAGCTCACCAGGGTCGGCAGGGGCCATTCAGTACTTC.

The gene calls are TRBV7-9 and TRBJ2-1; D is ambiguous. The CDR3 spans 13 residues. V lost 1 base and J 3 bases, leaving 4 bases between the germline ends. Per the germline V gene, CDR1 is SEHNR and CDR2 is FQNEAQ (reference sequence). The CDR3 DNA reads as TGTGCCAGCAGCTTAGAGGTCTACAATGAGCAGTTCTTC. This codes for CASSLEVYNEQFF.

The chain recombines TRBV7-9 with TRBJ2-5; no clear D gene. V lost 1 base and J 4 bases, leaving 13 bases between the germline ends. CDR1 is SEHNR and CDR2 is FQNEAQ in the germline V gene (reference sequence). This CDR3 comprises 15 residues. This chain's CDR3 is CASSLDATPGETQYF. The CDR3 nucleotides are TGTGCCAGCAGCTTAGATGCGACTCCAGGAGAGACCCAGTACTTC.

The V gene is TRBV19, the J gene TRBJ2-5; D is perhaps TRBD2 (5 bases). This CDR3 has 15 amino acids. V lost 1 base to trimming and J lost 8 bases, with 17 bases between them. Per the germline V gene, CDR1 is LNHDA and CDR2 is SQIVND (reference sequence). The CDR3 bases are TGTGCCAGTAGTATAGGGGCTAGCCCGAGTTTCACCCAGTACTTC. This codes for CASSIGASPSFTQYF. The variable domain in full, completed from reference TRBV19 and TRBJ2-5, reads DGGITQSPKYLFRKEGQNVTLSCEQNLNHDAMYWYRQDPGQGLRLIYYSQIVNDFQKGDIAEGYSVSREKKESFPLTVTSAQKNPTAFYLCASSIGASPSFTQYFGPGTRLLVL.

The gene calls are TRBV6-1 and TRBJ2-7; D uncertain. The CDR3 sequence is 12 residues long. Germline V gene lookup returns CDR1 MNHNS and CDR2 SASEGT. The V and J ends lost 5 bases and 6 bases respectively, with 11 bases between them. CDR3 amino acids: CASSPWTGEQYF. The CDR3 DNA follows: TGTGCCAGCAGTCCGTGGACGGGCGAGCAGTACTTC.

The V and J genes are TRBV28 and TRBJ1-5, with 9 bases lining up with TRBD1. Germline loops: CDR1 MDHEN, CDR2 SYDVKM. This CDR3 has 16 residues. V was clipped by 3 bases and J by 4 bases; unmatched bases: 7. In DNA, the CDR3 is TGTGCCAGCAGTTTTGGGACAGGGCTGCGAAATCAGCCCCAGCATTTT. Translating gives CASSFGTGLRNQPQHF.

This chain joins TRBV7-8 and TRBJ1-1; D possibly corresponds to TRBD1 (5 bases). The V and J ends lost 1 base and 6 bases respectively, with 9 bases between them. This CDR3 spans 13 amino acids. Per germline, CDR1 SGHVS and CDR2 FQNEAQ. The CDR3 nucleotides read TGTGCCAGCAGCTTAGACGGGGGGGCTGAAGCTTTCTTT. Residues: CASSLDGGAEAFF.

The V call is TRBV19, the J call TRBJ2-3; the match to TRBD1 covers 10 bases. In germline, CDR1 is LNHDA, CDR2 SQIVND (reference sequence). V was clipped by 5 bases and J by 0 bases; unmatched bases: 8. The CDR3 sequence is 17 residues long. Here the CDR3 reads CASSSGQGTSSTDTQYF. The CDR3 DNA sequence: TGTGCCAGTAGTTCGGGACAGGGGACTTCTAGCACAGATACGCAGTATTTT.